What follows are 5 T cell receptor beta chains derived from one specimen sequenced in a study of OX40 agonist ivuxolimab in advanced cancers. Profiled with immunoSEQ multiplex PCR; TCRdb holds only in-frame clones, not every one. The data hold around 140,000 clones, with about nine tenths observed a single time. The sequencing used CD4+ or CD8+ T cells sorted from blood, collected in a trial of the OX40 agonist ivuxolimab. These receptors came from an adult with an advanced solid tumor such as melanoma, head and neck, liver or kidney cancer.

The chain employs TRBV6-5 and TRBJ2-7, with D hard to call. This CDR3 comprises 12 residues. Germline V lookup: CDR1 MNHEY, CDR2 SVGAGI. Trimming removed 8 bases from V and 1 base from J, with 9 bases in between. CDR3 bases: TGTGCCAGCCGGTCCCCATCCTACGAGCAGTACTTC. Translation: CASRSPSYEQYF.

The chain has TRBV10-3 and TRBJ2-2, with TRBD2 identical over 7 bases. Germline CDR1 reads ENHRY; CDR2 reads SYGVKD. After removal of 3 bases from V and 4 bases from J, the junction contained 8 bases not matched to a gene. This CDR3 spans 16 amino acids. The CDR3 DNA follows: TGTGCCATCAGTGAAACCCCGGGAGGAGCCACCGGGGAGCTGTTTTTT. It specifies CAISETPGGATGELFF.

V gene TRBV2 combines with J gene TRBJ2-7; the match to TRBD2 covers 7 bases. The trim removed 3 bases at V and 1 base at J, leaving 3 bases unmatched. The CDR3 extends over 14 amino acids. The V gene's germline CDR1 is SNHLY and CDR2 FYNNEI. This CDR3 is CASSEREGSYEQYF. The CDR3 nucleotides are TGTGCCAGCAGTGAGAGGGAGGGGTCCTACGAGCAGTACTTC.

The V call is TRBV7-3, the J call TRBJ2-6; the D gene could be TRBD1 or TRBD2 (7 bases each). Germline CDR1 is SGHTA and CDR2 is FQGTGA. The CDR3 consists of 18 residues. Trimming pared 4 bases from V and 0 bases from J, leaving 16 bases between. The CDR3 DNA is TGTGCCAGCAGCTACCCCAGGGGGGGGGTCTCTGGGGCCAACGTCCTGACTTTC. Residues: CASSYPRGGVSGANVLTF.

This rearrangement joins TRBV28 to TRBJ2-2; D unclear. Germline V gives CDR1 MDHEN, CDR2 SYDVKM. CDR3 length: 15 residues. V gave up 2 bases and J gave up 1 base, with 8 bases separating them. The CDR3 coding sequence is TGTGCCAGCAGTTTAAGTCCAGGGAACACCGGGGAGCTGTTTTTT. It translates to CASSLSPGNTGELFF.